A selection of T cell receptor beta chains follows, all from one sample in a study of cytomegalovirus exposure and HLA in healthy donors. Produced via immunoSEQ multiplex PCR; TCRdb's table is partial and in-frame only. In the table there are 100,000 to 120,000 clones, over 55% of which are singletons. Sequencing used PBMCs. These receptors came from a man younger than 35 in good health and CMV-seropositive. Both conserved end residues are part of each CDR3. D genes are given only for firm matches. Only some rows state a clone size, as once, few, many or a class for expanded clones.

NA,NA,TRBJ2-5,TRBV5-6,TGTGCCAGCAGCTTGGGGACACTCTGGGGAGAGACCCAGTACTTC,CASSLGTLWGETQYF
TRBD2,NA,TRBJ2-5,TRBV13,TGTGCCAGCAGCGTCACGGGGGGACAAGAGACCCAGTACTTC,CASSVTGGQETQYF
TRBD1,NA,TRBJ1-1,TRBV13,TGTGCCAGCAGTGAAAGGGACAGGGAAGCCACTGAAGCTTTCTTT,CASSERDREATEAFF
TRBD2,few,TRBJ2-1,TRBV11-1,TGTGCCAGTCATCCTAGCGGGGGGTACAATGAGCAGTTCTTC,CASHPSGGYNEQFF
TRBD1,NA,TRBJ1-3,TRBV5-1,TGCGCCAGCAGCTTGGGGACTACAGGGGAGGCTGGAAACACCATATATTTT,CASSLGTTGEAGNTIYF
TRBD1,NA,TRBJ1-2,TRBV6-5,TGTGCCAGCAGTGTGGACAGGGGCTATGGCTACACCTTC,CASSVDRGYGYTF
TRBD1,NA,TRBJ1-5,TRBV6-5,TGTGCCAGCAATCCGGGACAGGGGGGCAATCAGCCCCAGCATTTT,CASNPGQGGNQPQHF
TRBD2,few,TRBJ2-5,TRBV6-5,TGTGCCAGCAGGGCGGGGGGGCGGGAGACCCAGTACTTC,CASRAGGRETQYF
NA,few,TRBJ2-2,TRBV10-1,TGCGCCAGCAGCTCCTTCCCTGGGGAGCTGTTTTTT,CASSSFPGELFF
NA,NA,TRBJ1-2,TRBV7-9,TGTGCCAGCAGCCGTAGCGAGGAGGGCTACACCTTC,CASSRSEEGYTF
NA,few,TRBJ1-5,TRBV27,TGTGCCAGCGGGGGGGGACTGCCCGTAAATCAGCCCCAGCATTTT,CASGGGLPVNQPQHF
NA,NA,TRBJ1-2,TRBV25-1,TGTGCCAGCAGTTCGGACAAGGGCTACTATGGCTACACCTTC,CASSSDKGYYGYTF
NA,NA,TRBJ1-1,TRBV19,TGTGCCAGTAGTATCCGGGACGGGGGTCGGACTGAAGCTTTCTTT,CASSIRDGGRTEAFF
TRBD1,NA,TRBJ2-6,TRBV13,TGTGCCAGCAGCCACAGGGGGCGATTGGCTGGGGCCAACGTCCTGACTTTC,CASSHRGRLAGANVLTF
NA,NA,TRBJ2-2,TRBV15,TGTGCCACCAGCAGAGATCGGCTTGGAGGGTTCGGGGAGCTGTTTTTT,CATSRDRLGGFGELFF
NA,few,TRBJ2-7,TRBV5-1,TGCGCCAGCAGCTTGGTAGGGGAAGGATCCTACGAGCAGTACTTC,CASSLVGEGSYEQYF
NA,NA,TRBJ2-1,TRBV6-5,TGTGCCAGCAGGGCATACAATGAGCAGTTCTTC,CASRAYNEQFF
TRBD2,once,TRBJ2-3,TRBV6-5,TGTGCCAGCAGCCGCCCTAGCGGGAGGACAGATACGCAGTATTTT,CASSRPSGRTDTQYF
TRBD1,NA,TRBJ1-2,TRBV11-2,TGTGCCAGCAGCGACCTACTGACCGCCGGGACAGGTGGTTATGGCTACACCTTC,CASSDLLTAGTGGYGYTF
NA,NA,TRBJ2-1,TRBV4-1,TGCGCCAGCAGCCCCCAGGCCCCCTACAATGAGCAGTTCTTC,CASSPQAPYNEQFF
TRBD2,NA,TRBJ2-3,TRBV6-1,TGTGCCGGGGGACTGGGTAGCGGGGGGGCCAGTACGCAGTATTTT,CAGGLGSGGASTQYF
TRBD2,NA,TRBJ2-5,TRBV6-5,TGTGCCAGCAGCCGTTCTGGCGGGGGGAAAGAGACCCAGTACTTC,CASSRSGGGKETQYF
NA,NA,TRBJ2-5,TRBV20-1,TGCAGTGCTGTACTAGGGAAGACCCAGTACTTC,CSAVLGKTQYF
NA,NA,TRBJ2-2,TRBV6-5,TGTGCCAGCAGTTACGGGCTAAACACCGGGGAGCTGTTTTTT,CASSYGLNTGELFF
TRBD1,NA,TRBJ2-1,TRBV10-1,TGCGCCAGCAACCGGGACAGGGTTGAACATGAGCAGTTCTTC,CASNRDRVEHEQFF
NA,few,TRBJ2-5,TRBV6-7,TGTGCCAGCCCCCGGGTCCTCACTTCTGGAGAGACCCAGTACTTC,CASPRVLTSGETQYF
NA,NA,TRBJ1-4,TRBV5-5,TGTGCCAGCAGCCCATACGAGGACCTAGCAGGTGAAAAACTGTTTTTT,CASSPYEDLAGEKLFF
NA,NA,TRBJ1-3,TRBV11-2,TGTGCCAGCAGCTTAGAAACCCGGGTGGCTTATTTT,CASSLETRVAYF
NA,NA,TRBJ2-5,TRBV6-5,TGTGCCAGCAGCCCCGGACAGAGATGGGAGACCCAGTACTTC,CASSPGQRWETQYF
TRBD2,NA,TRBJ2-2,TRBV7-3,TGTGCCAGCAGCCTCCTTGGTAGCGGGGCCGGGGAGCTGTTTTTT,CASSLLGSGAGELFF
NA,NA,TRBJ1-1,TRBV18,TGTGCCAGCTCATCTTCTATACGGAACACTGAAGCTTTCTTT,CASSSSIRNTEAFF
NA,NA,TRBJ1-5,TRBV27,TGTGCCAGCAGAACAGGGCCCAATCAGCCCCAGCATTTT,CASRTGPNQPQHF
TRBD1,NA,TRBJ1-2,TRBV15,TGTGCCACCAGCAGAGATGGACAGGTCTACACCTTC,CATSRDGQVYTF
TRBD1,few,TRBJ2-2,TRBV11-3,TGTGCCAGCGGACAGGGGACCGGGGAGCTGTTTTTT,CASGQGTGELFF
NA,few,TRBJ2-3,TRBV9,TGTGCCAGCAGCGTAGCTTTGAGGGGGGGCCCTACAGATACGCAGTATTTT,CASSVALRGGPTDTQYF
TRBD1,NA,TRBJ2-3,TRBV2,TGTGCCAGCAGTCTCAGGGGGCCTGGGACAGATACGCAGTATTTT,CASSLRGPGTDTQYF
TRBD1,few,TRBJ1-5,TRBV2,TGTGCCAGCAGTCAACAGGGGTTTGACAATCAGCCCCAGCATTTT,CASSQQGFDNQPQHF
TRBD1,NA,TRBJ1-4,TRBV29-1,TGCAGCGTCGACTTAACAGGGGATGCGGAAAAACTGTTTTTT,CSVDLTGDAEKLFF
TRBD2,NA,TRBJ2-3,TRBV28,TGTGCCAGCAGTTCCCGCCTGCCGGGGGGAGATACGCAGTATTTT,CASSSRLPGGDTQYF
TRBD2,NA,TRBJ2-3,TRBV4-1,TGCGCCAGCAGCCTGGGACTAGCGGGGGGCGCGCAGTATTTT,CASSLGLAGGAQYF
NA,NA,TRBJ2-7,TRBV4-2,TGTGCCAGCAGCCAAGGAGTTCGACTAGTAGACGAGCAGTACTTC,CASSQGVRLVDEQYF
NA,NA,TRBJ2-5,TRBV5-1,TGCGCCAGCAGCCGAGGAAACGCGAACCAAGAGACCCAGTACTTC,CASSRGNANQETQYF
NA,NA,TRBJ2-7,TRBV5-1,TGCGCCAGCAGCTTAGGACTCTCGAGCTCCTACGAGCAGTACTTC,CASSLGLSSSYEQYF